These T cell receptor beta chains were read from a single sample in a study of tissue T cells after allogeneic stem cell transplantation. Measured with immunoSEQ multiplex PCR; TCRdb has only the in-frame clones, and not every one. The sample lists more than 7,000 clones, about 56% occurring once. The sample here was tissue from the jejunum, taken at autopsy. Source of these receptors: a female donor aged 60 or older with lung cancer. Both conserved end residues are part of each CDR3. The D gene is left open where the match is weak. Clone size is shown for a subset of rows, as once, few, many or a class of expanded clone.

D gene	clone size	V gene	J gene	CDR3 protein	CDR3 DNA
TRBD1	-	TRBV5-1	TRBJ2-1	CASSLATGTGAYNEQFF	TGCGCCAGCAGCTTGGCCACGGGGACAGGAGCCTACAATGAGCAGTTCTTC
TRBD2	-	TRBV14	TRBJ2-1	CASSQDNIGLAGLHEQFF	TGTGCCAGCAGCCAAGATAATATAGGACTAGCGGGACTCCATGAGCAGTTCTTC
-	-	TRBV10-3	TRBJ2-5	CAISRGQETQYF	TGTGCCATCAGTAGAGGGCAAGAGACCCAGTACTTC
-	-	TRBV5-1	TRBJ2-3	CASSLVDPDTQYF	TGCGCCAGCAGCTTGGTGGACCCCGATACGCAGTATTTT
-	-	TRBV2	TRBJ1-5	CASSEAQVYQPQHF	TGTGCCAGCAGTGAAGCGCAGGTCTATCAGCCCCAGCATTTT
-	-	TRBV10-2	TRBJ1-1	CASRKQGRGNTEAFF	TGCGCCAGCCGAAAGCAGGGACGGGGAAACACTGAAGCTTTCTTT
-	once	TRBV7-9	TRBJ1-5	CASSLGKGIANQPQHF	TGTGCCAGCAGCTTAGGTAAGGGGATCGCCAATCAGCCCCAGCATTTT
TRBD2	-	TRBV5-1	TRBJ2-2	CASSPRSGSDGELFF	TGCGCCAGCAGCCCCCGTAGCGGGAGTGACGGGGAGCTGTTTTTT
TRBD1	-	TRBV4-2	TRBJ1-2	CASSQDAVQGDIYGYTF	TGTGCCAGCAGCCAAGACGCAGTCCAGGGGGATATCTATGGCTACACCTTC
TRBD2	-	TRBV28	TRBJ2-5	CASSLAGGLETQYF	TGTGCCAGCAGTTTAGCGGGAGGGCTCGAGACCCAGTACTTC
-	-	TRBV15	TRBJ1-2	CATSRGRGVYGYTF	TGTGCCACCAGCAGGGGTCGGGGGGTCTATGGCTACACCTTC
TRBD2	-	TRBV5-1	TRBJ2-1	CASSVASGSYFGEQFF	TGCGCCAGCAGCGTGGCGAGCGGGAGTTATTTTGGTGAGCAGTTCTTC
-	few	TRBV7-9	TRBJ2-3	CASSFGPGLGGTSTDTQYF	TGTGCCAGCAGCTTTGGGCCGGGTTTGGGCGGGACTAGCACAGATACGCAGTATTTT
TRBD2	-	TRBV18	TRBJ2-1	CASSPITGGPLSNEQFF	TGTGCCAGCTCACCAATTACGGGGGGGCCACTTTCGAATGAGCAGTTCTTC
TRBD1	few	TRBV30	TRBJ2-7	CAGTGPPSYEQYF	TGTGCCGGGACAGGGCCCCCTTCCTACGAGCAGTACTTC
-	-	TRBV4-3	TRBJ2-6	CASSQEHSQGGANVLTF	TGCGCCAGCAGCCAAGAGCACTCCCAGGGGGGGGCCAACGTCCTGACTTTC
-	few	TRBV5-5	TRBJ1-2	CASSFSGQVNYGYTF	TGTGCCAGCAGCTTTTCCGGACAAGTTAACTATGGCTACACCTTC
TRBD1	-	TRBV4-3	TRBJ1-1	CASSINRGHEAFF	TGCGCCAGCAGTATTAACAGGGGTCATGAAGCTTTCTTT
-	-	TRBV29-1	TRBJ1-2	CRVGGAGALFYGYTF	TGCCGCGTTGGGGGGGCGGGCGCCCTCTTCTATGGCTACACCTTC
-	-	TRBV6-6	TRBJ1-2	CASSSDSYGYTF	TGTGCCAGCAGTTCGGACAGCTATGGCTACACCTTC
TRBD2	-	TRBV9	TRBJ2-3	CASSGGLAGGTTDTQYF	TGTGCCAGCAGCGGGGGACTAGCGGGAGGAACCACAGATACGCAGTATTTT
-	-	TRBV12-3/TRBV12-4	TRBJ1-4	CASRHFNEKLFF	TGTGCCAGCAGACACTTTAATGAAAAACTGTTTTTT
TRBD1	-	TRBV6-5	TRBJ1-1	CASIRRRQGDTEAFF	TGTGCCAGTATCCGCCGAAGACAGGGGGACACTGAAGCTTTCTTT
TRBD1	-	TRBV27	TRBJ2-7	CASSFQGANYEQYF	TGTGCCAGCAGTTTTCAGGGGGCCAACTACGAGCAGTACTTC
-	-	TRBV7-9	TRBJ1-1	CASSLGQNTEAFF	TGTGCCAGCAGCCTAGGACAGAACACTGAAGCTTTCTTT
-	-	TRBV7-7	TRBJ2-7	CASSSKPGLKRGSYEQYF	TGTGCTAGCAGCTCCAAACCGGGACTCAAAAGAGGCAGCTACGAGCAGTACTTC
-	few	TRBV7-9	TRBJ2-7	CASSLGTSTRLMDF	TGTGCCAGCAGCTTAGGAACATCCACCCGCCTCATGGACTTC
-	few	TRBV6-1	TRBJ2-3	CASLRTDTQYF	TGTGCCAGCCTGAGGACAGATACGCAGTATTTT
-	-	TRBV27	TRBJ2-6	CASSFRPLVSGANVLTF	TGTGCCAGCAGTTTTAGACCGTTAGTGTCTGGGGCCAACGTCCTGACTTTC
-	-	TRBV9	TRBJ1-4	CASSVDVGEKLFF	TGTGCCAGCAGCGTAGATGTGGGGGAAAAACTGTTTTTT
-	few	TRBV7-8	TRBJ2-2	CASSLGGNTGELFF	TGTGCCAGCAGCTTAGGGGGGAACACCGGGGAGCTGTTTTTT
-	-	TRBV24-1	TRBJ2-6	CATSDRPGANVLTF	TGTGCCACCAGCGACCGGCCCGGGGCCAACGTCCTGACTTTC
TRBD1	few	TRBV20-1	TRBJ1-5	CSASKQGAFGNQPQHF	TGCAGTGCTAGTAAGCAGGGGGCGTTCGGCAATCAGCCCCAGCATTTT
-	-	TRBV3-1/TRBV3-2	TRBJ1-1	CASSQNGQPNTEAFF	TGTGCCAGCAGCCAAAACGGGCAGCCGAACACTGAAGCTTTCTTT
-	-	TRBV7-6	TRBJ2-1	CASSGTYNEQFF	TGTGCCAGCAGCGGGACGTACAATGAGCAGTTCTTC
TRBD2	-	TRBV5-1	TRBJ2-1	CASRLAETYNEQFF	TGCGCCAGCCGACTAGCGGAAACCTACAATGAGCAGTTCTTC
-	-	TRBV6-2/TRBV6-3	TRBJ2-2	CASSSHYPNTGELFF	TGTGCCAGCAGCTCCCATTATCCGAACACCGGGGAGCTGTTTTTT
-	-	TRBV7-2	TRBJ1-1	CASSYQGRRTEAFF	TGTGCCAGCAGCTACCAGGGACGACGGACTGAAGCTTTCTTT
-	few	TRBV12-3/TRBV12-4	TRBJ2-1	CASSPRPNEQFF	TGTGCCAGCAGCCCTAGACCGAATGAGCAGTTCTTC
TRBD1	-	TRBV7-3	TRBJ1-1	CASSLTVDRPHTEAFF	TGTGCCAGCAGCTTAACGGTGGACAGGCCTCACACTGAAGCTTTCTTT
TRBD2	-	TRBV3-1/TRBV3-2	TRBJ2-1	CASSPSTSFHTNNEQFF	TGTGCCAGCAGCCCCTCGACTAGCTTCCATACAAACAATGAGCAGTTCTTC
TRBD2	few	TRBV5-5	TRBJ2-7	CASSLESWAGVYEQYF	TGTGCCAGCAGCTTGGAGTCGTGGGCGGGAGTCTACGAGCAGTACTTC
-	few	TRBV6-5	TRBJ1-4	CASSTGWEKLFF	TGTGCCAGCTCGACGGGATGGGAAAAACTGTTTTTT
-	few	TRBV18	TRBJ1-1	CASSPPGGSAFF	TGTGCCAGCTCACCACCGGGGGGCTCGGCTTTCTTT
TRBD2	-	TRBV9	TRBJ2-3	CASSFASGAVSTDTQYF	TGTGCCAGCAGCTTCGCTAGCGGGGCTGTAAGCACAGATACGCAGTATTTT
-	medium-sized	TRBV5-1	TRBJ1-3	CASSLAGASGNTIYF	TGCGCCAGCAGCTTGGCCGGGGCGTCTGGAAACACCATATATTTT
-	-	TRBV7-8	TRBJ1-6	CASSLGPPAPLHF	TGTGCCAGCAGTCTCGGCCCCCCAGCACCCCTCCACTTT
-	once	TRBV7-2	TRBJ2-7	CASSLFQGVDEQYF	TGTGCCAGCAGCTTATTTCAGGGAGTGGACGAGCAGTACTTC
-	-	TRBV2	TRBJ2-7	CASSEARRLDAQYF	TGTGCCAGCAGTGAAGCGCGTAGGTTGGATGCGCAGTACTTC
TRBD2	-	TRBV3-1/TRBV3-2	TRBJ2-7	CASSRTSGEQYF	TGTGCCAGCAGTCGGACTAGCGGGGAGCAGTACTTC
-	once	TRBV7-2	TRBJ1-5	CASSLSGRNNQPQHF	TGTGCCAGCAGCTTATCCGGCCGGAATAATCAGCCCCAGCATTTT
TRBD1	-	TRBV27	TRBJ1-2	CASSFLGQGARGYGYTF	TGTGCCAGCAGTTTCCTCGGACAGGGGGCGCGGGGCTATGGCTACACCTTC
-	-	TRBV7-2	TRBJ2-3	CASSTTLGGDTQYF	TGTGCCAGCAGCACGACACTAGGAGGAGATACGCAGTATTTT
-	-	TRBV7-9	TRBJ2-3	CASSSYRFAPPSTDTQYF	TGTGCCAGCAGCTCCTACAGGTTCGCACCGCCTAGCACAGATACGCAGTATTTT
TRBD1	large	TRBV7-2	TRBJ1-2	CASSPGQGYGYTF	TGTGCCAGCAGCCCCGGACAGGGCTATGGCTACACCTTC
-	-	TRBV2	TRBJ1-2	CASSDGTNMGYTF	TGTGCCAGCAGTGACGGCACGAATATGGGCTACACCTTC
-	-	TRBV9	TRBJ2-7	CASSVVPDPSEQYF	TGTGCCAGCAGCGTAGTGCCAGACCCGTCCGAGCAGTACTTC
-	-	TRBV7-2	TRBJ2-5	CASSLRRATETQYF	TGTGCCAGCAGCTTAAGGCGTGCGACAGAGACCCAGTACTTC
-	-	TRBV29-1	TRBJ1-2	CRVGGAGGLFYGYTF	TGCCGCGTGGGGGGGGCGGGCGGCCTCTTCTATGGCTACACCTTC